There are many counts of the clone carrying this T cell receptor beta chain. Its antigen is unknown. The data belong to a study of blood T cells in healthy people across ages. Study-level results: Expanded clonotype shifts may have been confounded, as the donors had an unknown CMV status.

Primers used in a second PCR of roughly 6 to 11 cycles were a sample-barcoded 5' primer and a J-beta primer mix. Each TCR beta cDNA got a 12-nucleotide random molecular identifier. TCRdb itself ran the 5' RACE reads through MiXCR, one entry per CDR3 protein. The table has 900,000 to 950,000 distinct CDR3 sequences, almost 30% seen once. The CDR3 extends over 15 amino acids. CDR1 and CDR2 from the germline V gene are MDHEN and SYDVKM. The ends were cut back, 9 bases at V and 2 bases at J, with 19 bases in the middle. Sample donors were healthy Caucasian individuals that came from Russia, aged 6 to 90. These data were also reused for a study on T cells of mothers and their children. That work states: Mothers and children who were related shared slightly more overlap than unrelated pairs, but not significantly more.

This chain uses TRBV28 with TRBJ2-5, with D possibly matching TRBD1 (6 bases). Sequencing input: blood. The TCR was taken from a woman in her 40s in good health. Written as DNA, the CDR3 is TGTGCCAGTAAGGATGAGGGGGTCCTTCAAGAGACCCAGTACTTC. As protein: CASKDEGVLQETQYF.